This T cell receptor beta chain was captured in a study of cytomegalovirus exposure and HLA in healthy donors. Donors in the study were healthy people who gave bone marrow. The CDR3 runs to 15 residues. The germline CDR1 and CDR2 sequences are LNHDA and SQIVND (reference sequence). Trimming took off 10 bases at V and 0 bases at J, with 16 bases between the two ends. Amplification used 60 Vbeta primers and 13 Jbeta primers. TCRdb keeps only in-frame clones here, not all; method: immunoSEQ multiplex PCR. The sample lists more than 150,000 clones; approximately 85% were seen once. V is TRBV19 and J is TRBJ2-1; tentatively, D is TRBD2 (7 bases). Sequenced material: PBMCs. This clonotype was sampled from a woman aged 18-35 years in good health and CMV-seronegative. In DNA, the CDR3 is TGTGCCACTCGCGGAAGGGGGGGCTCCTACAATGAGCAGTTCTTC. Its translation: CATRGRGGSYNEQFF. The full variable domain, completed using reference TRBV19 and TRBJ2-1, is DGGITQSPKYLFRKEGQNVTLSCEQNLNHDAMYWYRQDPGQGLRLIYYSQIVNDFQKGDIAEGYSVSREKKESFPLTVTSAQKNPTAFYLCATRGRGGSYNEQFFGPGTRLTVL.